This T cell receptor (beta chain) originates from a study of identifying expanded T cells in peripheral blood. The study, taken as a whole, reports: Technical replicates showed roughly 1.2 changed clones; two weeks around 15; four weeks 19. Variance in clone template counts between roughly two-week samples significantly increased with total template count across all healthy donors.

A word on this clone: Its antigen is still unknown.

No infections or other immune events were documented during collection. Sequencing used immunoSEQ multiplex PCR; TCRdb keeps in-frame clones, though not all of them. The sample shows 51,000 or so clones, around 82% of them seen only once. The sequenced sample was blood. This clonotype originated in a person aged 18-70 years in good health.

The CDR3 coding sequence is TGTGCCAGCACAGAGACAGGGGGCGGCTATGGCTACACCTTC. This codes for CASTETGGGYGYTF. The chain links TRBV5-4 to TRBJ1-2, with 10 bases fitting TRBD1. The V and J ends lost 6 bases and 4 bases, in that order; junction bases with no gene match: 6. The CDR3 runs to 14 residues. Germline V gene data show CDR1 as SGHNT and CDR2 as YYREEE (reference sequence).